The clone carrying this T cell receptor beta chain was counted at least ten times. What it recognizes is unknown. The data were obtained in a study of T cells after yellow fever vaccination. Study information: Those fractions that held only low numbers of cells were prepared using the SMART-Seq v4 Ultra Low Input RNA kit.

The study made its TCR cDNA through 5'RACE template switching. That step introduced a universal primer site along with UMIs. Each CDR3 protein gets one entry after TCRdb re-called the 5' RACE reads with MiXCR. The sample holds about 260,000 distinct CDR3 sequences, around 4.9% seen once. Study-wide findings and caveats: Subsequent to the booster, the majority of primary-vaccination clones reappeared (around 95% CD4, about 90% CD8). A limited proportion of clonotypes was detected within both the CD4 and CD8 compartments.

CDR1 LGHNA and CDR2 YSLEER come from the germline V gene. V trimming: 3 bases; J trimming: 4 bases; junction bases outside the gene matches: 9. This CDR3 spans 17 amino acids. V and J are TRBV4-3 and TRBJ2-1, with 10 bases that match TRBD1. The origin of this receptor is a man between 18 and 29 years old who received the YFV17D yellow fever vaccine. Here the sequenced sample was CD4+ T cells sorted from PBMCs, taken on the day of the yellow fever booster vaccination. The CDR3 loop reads CASSHRPRGQGYNEQFF. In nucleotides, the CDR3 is TGCGCCAGCAGCCATCGCCCTCGGGGACAGGGGTACAATGAGCAGTTCTTC.